The 6 T cell receptor beta chains reported below all come from one sample, sequenced in a study of blood T cell repertoires in COVID-19. The table came from immunoSEQ multiplex PCR; TCRdb's copy has only in-frame clones and leaves some out. Of just under 250,000 clones in the sample, around 85% are singletons; the top ten hold around 2.8%. Sequences were obtained from peripheral blood. Receptors were obtained from a woman younger than 45 who had recovered from COVID-19.

This clone was recorded only once. Here the CDR3 reads CASSVVGSGVAGELFF. The CDR3 region has the DNA TGTGCCAGCAGCGTAGTTGGTAGCGGGGTTGCCGGGGAGCTGTTTTTT. The chain links TRBV9 to TRBJ2-2; 8 bases map to TRBD2. The germline V gene encodes CDR1 SGDLS and CDR2 YYNGEE. This CDR3 is 16 amino acids long. V gave up 0 bases and J gave up 6 bases; unmatched junction bases: 7.

CDR3 amino acids: CASSSGLTDTQYF. For the CDR3, the DNA is TGTGCCAGCAGCTCAGGCCTCACAGATACGCAGTATTTT. V is TRBV11-1 and J is TRBJ2-3; no reliable D call. The CDR3 is 13 amino acids. V was pared by 4 bases and J by 2 bases, with 7 bases between. Germline V gene data show CDR1 as SGHAT and CDR2 as FQDESV (reference sequence).

The chain combines TRBV6-1 with TRBJ1-2; D uncertain. Deletions cut 1 base from V and 4 bases from J, with 16 bases between. The V gene's germline CDR1 is MNHNS and CDR2 SASEGT. The length of the CDR3 is 16 residues. The CDR3 sequence is CASSEVGGNILYGYTF. Here the CDR3 DNA reads TGTGCCAGCAGTGAAGTCGGCGGGAACATACTCTATGGCTACACCTTC.

Only one count was recorded for this clone. The genes are TRBV27 and TRBJ1-1, with TRBD1 matching 11 bases. This CDR3 is 16 amino acids long. J gave up 6 bases and V 5 bases, and 11 bases lay outside the gene matches. The germline gives CDR1 MNHEY, CDR2 SMNVEV (reference sequence). The CDR3 spells CASSLRTGGVRAEAFF. The CDR3, as DNA: TGTGCCAGCAGTCTAAGGACAGGGGGCGTTAGGGCTGAAGCTTTCTTT.

The chain uses TRBV4-1 and TRBJ2-1; TRBD2 matches 10 bases. CDR3 length: 16 residues. Germline V gene lookup returns CDR1 MGHRA and CDR2 YSYEKL. J gave up 3 bases and V 3 bases, and 5 bases lay outside the gene matches. The CDR3 DNA follows: TGCGCCAGCAGCCACATCGGGACTAGCGACTACAATGAGCAGTTCTTC. It codes for CASSHIGTSDYNEQFF.

This clone was seen a single time. This rearrangement joins TRBV7-3 to TRBJ1-1; TRBD1 is a possible D gene (6 bases). The germline CDR1 and CDR2 sequences are SGHTA and FQGTGA. This CDR3 is 23 amino acids long. Trimming removed 1 base from V and 3 bases from J, with 36 bases in between. The CDR3 DNA reads TGTGCCAGCAGCTTAAGCGCCCCACTACCGGGGGCGGCGGGGGGTGGAGCGGACACTGAAGCTTTCTTT. Protein sequence: CASSLSAPLPGAAGGGADTEAFF.